The entry that follows covers one TCR beta chain sequence. What it binds is not known. Sampling of blood occurred at baseline, cycle 4 day 1, and cycle 7 day 1. The record originates from a study of OX40 agonist ivuxolimab in advanced cancers. Looking at the study overall: A diagnosis of hepatocellular carcinoma, melanoma, renal cell or head and neck cancer was present in dose-escalation patients. Whole-study findings and limits: The average count of expanded clones was higher among CD8+ T cells than among CD4+. Low normalized T-cell clonal expansion was additionally recorded for some nonresponders.

Using immunoSEQ multiplex PCR, the repertoire was profiled, and TCRdb retains in-frame clones only, with some absent. The sample lists some 85,000 clones, nearly 90% occurring once. V was pared by 5 bases and J by 5 bases, with 12 bases between. Germline CDR1 is LNHDA and CDR2 is SQIVND (reference sequence). The CDR3 is 13 amino acids. The sequence derives from an adult with an advanced solid tumor such as melanoma, head and neck, liver or kidney cancer. The chain is built from TRBV19 and TRBJ1-1, with D unclear. The specimen was CD4+ or CD8+ T cells sorted from blood, collected in a trial of the OX40 agonist ivuxolimab. CDR3 DNA: TGTGCCAGTAGTGCAAATGCGGAGACTGAAGCTTTCTTT. Its protein is CASSANAETEAFF. Using reference TRBV19 and TRBJ1-1 for the parts outside the CDR3, the full variable domain is DGGITQSPKYLFRKEGQNVTLSCEQNLNHDAMYWYRQDPGQGLRLIYYSQIVNDFQKGDIAEGYSVSREKKESFPLTVTSAQKNPTAFYLCASSANAETEAFFGQGTRLTVV.